This T cell receptor (beta chain) was documented in a study of T cell responses to AZD1222 COVID-19 vaccine. Study-level points and caveats: Donors skewed white British and female; clonal diversity was possibly underestimated. Repertoires were obtained solely post-peak T cell response. Along spike, vaccine-associated CD4 TCRs were found throughout, with dominance at 160-218 and 743-854.

The CDR3 is 13 amino acids. The junction had 6 bases not matched to a gene; V was cut back by 3 bases and J by 8 bases. The V gene's germline CDR1 is MDHEN and CDR2 SYDVKM. Repertoires were generated with immunoSEQ multiplex PCR, while TCRdb's copy carries only in-frame clones and drops some. The sample shows around 150,000 clones, around 92% of them seen only once. Worth noting for this clone: Its matching antigen is unknown.

The chain recombines TRBV28 with TRBJ1-2; 7 bases are shared with TRBD1. The receptor comes from an adult who received the AZD1222 COVID-19 vaccine. The source was peripheral blood, collected 28 days after the second AZD1222 dose. DNA for the CDR3: TGTGCCAGCAGTTTTGGTCAGGGGGAGGGCTACACCTTC. This gives the protein CASSFGQGEGYTF.